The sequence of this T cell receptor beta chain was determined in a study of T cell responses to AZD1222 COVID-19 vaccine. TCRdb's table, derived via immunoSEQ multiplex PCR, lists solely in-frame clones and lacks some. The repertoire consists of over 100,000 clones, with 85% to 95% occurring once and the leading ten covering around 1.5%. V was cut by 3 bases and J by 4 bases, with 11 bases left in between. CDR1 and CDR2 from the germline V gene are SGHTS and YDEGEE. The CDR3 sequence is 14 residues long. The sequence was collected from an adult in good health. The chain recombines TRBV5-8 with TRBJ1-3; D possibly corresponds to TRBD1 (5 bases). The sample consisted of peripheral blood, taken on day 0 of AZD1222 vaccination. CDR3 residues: CASSYTGWGNTIYF. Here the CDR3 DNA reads TGTGCCAGCAGCTATACAGGATGGGGAAACACCATATATTTT. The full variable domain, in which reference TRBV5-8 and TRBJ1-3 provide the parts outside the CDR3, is EAGVTQSPTHLIKTRGQQATLRCSPISGHTSVYWYQQALGLGLQFLLWYDEGEERNRGNFPPRFSGRQFPNYSSELNVNALELEDSALYLCASSYTGWGNTIYFGEGSWLTVV.